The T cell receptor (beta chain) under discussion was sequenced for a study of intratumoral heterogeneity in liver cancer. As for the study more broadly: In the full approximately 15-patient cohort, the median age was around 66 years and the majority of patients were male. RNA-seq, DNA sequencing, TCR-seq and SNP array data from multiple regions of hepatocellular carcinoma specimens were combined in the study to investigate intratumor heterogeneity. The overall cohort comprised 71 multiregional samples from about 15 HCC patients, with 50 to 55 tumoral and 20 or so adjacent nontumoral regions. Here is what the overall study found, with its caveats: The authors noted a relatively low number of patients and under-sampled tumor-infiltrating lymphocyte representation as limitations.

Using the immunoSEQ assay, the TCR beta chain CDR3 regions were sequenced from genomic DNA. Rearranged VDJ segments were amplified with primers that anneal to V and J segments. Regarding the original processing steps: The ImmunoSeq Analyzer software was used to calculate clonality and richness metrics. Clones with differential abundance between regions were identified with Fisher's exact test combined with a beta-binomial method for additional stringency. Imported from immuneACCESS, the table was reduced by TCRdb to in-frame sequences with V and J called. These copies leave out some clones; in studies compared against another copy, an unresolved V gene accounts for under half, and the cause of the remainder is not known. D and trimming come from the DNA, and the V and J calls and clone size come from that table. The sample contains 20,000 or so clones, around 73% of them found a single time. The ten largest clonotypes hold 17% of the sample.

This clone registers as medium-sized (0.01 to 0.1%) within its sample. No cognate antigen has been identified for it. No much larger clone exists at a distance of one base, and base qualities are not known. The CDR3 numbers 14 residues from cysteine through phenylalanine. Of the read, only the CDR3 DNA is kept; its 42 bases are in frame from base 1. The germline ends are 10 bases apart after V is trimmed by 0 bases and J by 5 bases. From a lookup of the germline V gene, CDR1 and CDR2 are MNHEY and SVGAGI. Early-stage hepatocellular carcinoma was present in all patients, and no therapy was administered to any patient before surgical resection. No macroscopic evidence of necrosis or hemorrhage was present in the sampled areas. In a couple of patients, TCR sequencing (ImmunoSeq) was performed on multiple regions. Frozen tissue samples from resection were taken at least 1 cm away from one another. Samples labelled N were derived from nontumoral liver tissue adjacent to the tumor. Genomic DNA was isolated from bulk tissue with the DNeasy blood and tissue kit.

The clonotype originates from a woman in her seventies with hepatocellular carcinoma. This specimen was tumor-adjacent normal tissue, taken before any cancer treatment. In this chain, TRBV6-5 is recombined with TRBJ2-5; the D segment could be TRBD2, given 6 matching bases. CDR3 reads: CASSYSGTWETQYF. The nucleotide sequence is TGTGCCAGCAGTTACTCCGGGACTTGGGAGACCCAGTACTTC.